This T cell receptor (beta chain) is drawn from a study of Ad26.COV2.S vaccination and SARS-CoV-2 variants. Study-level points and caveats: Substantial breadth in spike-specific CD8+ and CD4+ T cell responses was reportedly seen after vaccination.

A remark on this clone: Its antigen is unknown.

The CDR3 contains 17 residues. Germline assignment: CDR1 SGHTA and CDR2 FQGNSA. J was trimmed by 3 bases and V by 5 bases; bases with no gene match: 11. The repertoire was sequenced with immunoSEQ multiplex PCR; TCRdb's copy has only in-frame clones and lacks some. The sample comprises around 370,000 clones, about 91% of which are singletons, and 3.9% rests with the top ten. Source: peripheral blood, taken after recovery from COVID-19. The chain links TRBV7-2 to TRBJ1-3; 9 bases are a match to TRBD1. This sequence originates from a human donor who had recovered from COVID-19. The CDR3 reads CASSLPGQGFIGNTIYF. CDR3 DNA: TGTGCCAGCAGCCTACCGGGACAGGGTTTTATTGGAAACACCATATATTTT. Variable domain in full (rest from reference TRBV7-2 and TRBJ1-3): GAGVSQSPSNKVTEKGKDVELRCDPISGHTALYWYRQSLGQGLEFLIYFQGNSAPDKSGLPSDRFSAERTGGSVSTLTIQRTQQEDSAVYLCASSLPGQGFIGNTIYFGEGSWLTVV.